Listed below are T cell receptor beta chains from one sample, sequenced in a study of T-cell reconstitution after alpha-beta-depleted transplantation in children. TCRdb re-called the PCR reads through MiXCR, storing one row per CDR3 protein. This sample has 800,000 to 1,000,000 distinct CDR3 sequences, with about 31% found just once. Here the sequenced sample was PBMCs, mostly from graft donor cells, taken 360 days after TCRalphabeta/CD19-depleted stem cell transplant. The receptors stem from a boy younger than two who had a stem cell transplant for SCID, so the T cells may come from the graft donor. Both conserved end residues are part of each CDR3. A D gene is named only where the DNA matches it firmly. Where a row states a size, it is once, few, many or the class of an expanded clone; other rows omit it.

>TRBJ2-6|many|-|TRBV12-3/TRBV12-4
CASSFGSGANVLTF
TGTGCCAGCAGTTTCGGGTCTGGGGCCAACGTCCTGACTTTC
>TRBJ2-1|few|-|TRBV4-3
CASSQLTVDGDEQFF
TGCGCCAGCAGCCAACTGACCGTAGATGGGGATGAGCAGTTCTTC
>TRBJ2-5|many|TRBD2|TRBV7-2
CASSLGAGALETQYF
TGTGCCAGCAGCTTAGGAGCGGGGGCCCTAGAGACCCAGTACTTC
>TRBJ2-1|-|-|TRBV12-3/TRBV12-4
CASSLETLSYNEQFF
TGTGCCAGCAGTCTCGAGACACTTTCCTACAATGAGCAGTTCTTC
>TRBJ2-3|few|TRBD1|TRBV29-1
CSVERGQNTDTQYF
TGCAGCGTTGAAAGGGGACAGAACACAGATACGCAGTATTTT
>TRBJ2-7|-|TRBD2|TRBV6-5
CASSYRTSGAKEQYF
TGTGCCAGCAGTTACAGGACTAGCGGCGCGAAGGAGCAGTACTTC
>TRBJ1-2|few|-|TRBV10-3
CAISESRDGYGYTF
TGTGCCATCAGTGAGTCGAGGGACGGCTATGGCTACACCTTC
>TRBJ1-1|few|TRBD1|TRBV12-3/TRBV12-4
CASSPRPGTGEAFF
TGTGCCAGCAGTCCCCGTCCCGGGACAGGGGAAGCTTTCTTT
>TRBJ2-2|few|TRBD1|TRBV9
CASSVRSSGQGIGELFF
TGTGCCAGCAGCGTCCGTTCTTCGGGACAGGGAATCGGGGAGCTGTTTTTT
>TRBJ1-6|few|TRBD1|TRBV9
CASSVDPGGSPLHF
TGTGCCAGCAGCGTAGATCCAGGGGGCTCACCCCTCCACTTT
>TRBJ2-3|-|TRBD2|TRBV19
CASEARPSGVNTDTQYF
TGTGCCAGTGAAGCGCGTCCTAGCGGGGTGAACACAGATACGCAGTATTTT
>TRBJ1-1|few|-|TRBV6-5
CASSSRGRTEAFF
TGTGCCAGCAGTTCCAGGGGTAGGACTGAAGCTTTCTTT
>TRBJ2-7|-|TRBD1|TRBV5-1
CASSLFTGQGVGEQYF
TGCGCCAGCAGCTTGTTTACGGGACAGGGGGTCGGCGAGCAGTACTTC
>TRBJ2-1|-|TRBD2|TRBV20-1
CSARLAGGPPGDAEQFF
TGCAGTGCTAGACTAGCGGGGGGGCCTCCTGGTGACGCTGAGCAGTTCTTC
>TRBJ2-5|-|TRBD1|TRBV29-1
CSVEIRGQSLETQYF
TGCAGCGTTGAGATTAGGGGACAGTCTTTAGAGACCCAGTACTTC
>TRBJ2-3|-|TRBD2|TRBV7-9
CASSSTSGFSDTQYF
TGTGCCAGCAGCTCGACTAGCGGGTTCTCCGATACGCAGTATTTT
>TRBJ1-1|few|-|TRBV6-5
CASSYAPGHTEAFF
TGTGCCAGCAGTTACGCCCCGGGACACACTGAAGCTTTCTTT
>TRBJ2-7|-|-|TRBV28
CASRSTGTATYEQYF
TGTGCCAGCAGGTCTACCGGGACGGCAACCTACGAGCAGTACTTC
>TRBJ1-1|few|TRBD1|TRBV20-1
CSALPTVRGRAEAFF
TGCAGTGCCCTGCCCACTGTGAGGGGGCGAGCTGAAGCTTTCTTT
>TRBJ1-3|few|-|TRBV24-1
CATRENSGNTIYF
TGTGCCACCAGGGAAAACTCTGGAAACACCATATATTTT
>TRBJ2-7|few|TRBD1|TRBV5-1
CASSLGDSFGRFSYEQYF
TGCGCCAGCAGCTTGGGGGACAGCTTCGGGCGATTCTCCTACGAGCAGTACTTC
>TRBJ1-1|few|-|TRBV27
CASSRYRAVTEAFF
TGTGCCAGCAGTCGTTATAGGGCCGTCACTGAAGCTTTCTTT